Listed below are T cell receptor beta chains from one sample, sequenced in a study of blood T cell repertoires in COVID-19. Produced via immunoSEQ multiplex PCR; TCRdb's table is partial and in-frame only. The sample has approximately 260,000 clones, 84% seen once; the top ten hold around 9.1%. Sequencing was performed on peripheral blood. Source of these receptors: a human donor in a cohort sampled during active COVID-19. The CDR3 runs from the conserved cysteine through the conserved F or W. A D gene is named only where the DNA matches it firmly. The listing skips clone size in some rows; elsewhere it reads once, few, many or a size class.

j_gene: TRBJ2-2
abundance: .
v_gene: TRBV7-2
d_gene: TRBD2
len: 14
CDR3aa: CASSLGGGARGLFF
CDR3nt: TGTGCCAGCAGCTTGGGCGGGGGGGCCCGAGGGCTGTTTTTT

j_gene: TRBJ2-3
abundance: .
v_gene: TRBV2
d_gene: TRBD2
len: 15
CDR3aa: CASRIAGVGPDTQYF
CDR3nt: TGTGCCAGCAGAATAGCGGGGGTGGGCCCAGATACGCAGTATTTT

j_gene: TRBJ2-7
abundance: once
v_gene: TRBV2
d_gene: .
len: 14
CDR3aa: CASRDRPSSYEQYF
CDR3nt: TGTGCCAGCAGAGACAGGCCGAGCTCCTACGAGCAGTACTTC

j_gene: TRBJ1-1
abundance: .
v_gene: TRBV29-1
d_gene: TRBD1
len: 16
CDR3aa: CSVHRQGAMADTEAFF
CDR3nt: TGCAGCGTTCACCGACAGGGGGCAATGGCGGACACTGAAGCTTTCTTT

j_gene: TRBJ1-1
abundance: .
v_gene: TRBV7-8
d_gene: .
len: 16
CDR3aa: CASKPGETPMNTEAFF
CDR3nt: TGTGCCAGCAAACCAGGGGAGACTCCCATGAACACTGAAGCTTTCTTT

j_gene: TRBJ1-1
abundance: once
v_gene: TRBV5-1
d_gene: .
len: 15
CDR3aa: CASSLERQMITEAFF
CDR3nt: TGCGCCAGCAGCTTGGAGCGACAGATGATCACTGAAGCTTTCTTT

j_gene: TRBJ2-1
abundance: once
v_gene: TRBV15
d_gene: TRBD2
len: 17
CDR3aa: CATSPERGGRTYNEQFF
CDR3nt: TGTGCCACCAGCCCTGAGCGGGGGGGCCGCACCTACAATGAGCAGTTCTTC

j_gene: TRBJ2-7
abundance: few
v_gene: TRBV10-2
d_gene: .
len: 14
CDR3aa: CATKSRAGVYEQYF
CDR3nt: TGCGCCACCAAAAGCAGGGCAGGGGTCTACGAGCAGTACTTC

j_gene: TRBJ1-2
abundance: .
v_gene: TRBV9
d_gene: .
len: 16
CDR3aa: CASSAQGQIRNYGYTF
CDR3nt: TGTGCCAGCAGCGCCCAAGGACAAATCAGGAACTATGGCTACACCTTC

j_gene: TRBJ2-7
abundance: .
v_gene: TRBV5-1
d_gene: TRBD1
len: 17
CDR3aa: CASSLGQGATSSYEQYF
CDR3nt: TGCGCCAGCAGCTTGGGACAGGGGGCTACAAGCTCCTACGAGCAGTACTTC

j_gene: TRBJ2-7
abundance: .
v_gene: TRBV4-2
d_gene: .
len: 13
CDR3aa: CASSQNVGYEQYF
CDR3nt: TGTGCCAGCAGCCAAAATGTCGGGTACGAGCAGTACTTC

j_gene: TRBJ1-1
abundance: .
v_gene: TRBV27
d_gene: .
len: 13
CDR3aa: CASRDTGNTEAFF
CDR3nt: TGTGCCAGCAGGGATACAGGGAACACTGAAGCTTTCTTT

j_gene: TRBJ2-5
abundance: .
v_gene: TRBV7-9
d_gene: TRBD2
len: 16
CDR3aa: CASSSPRGGLEETQYF
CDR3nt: TGTGCCAGCAGCTCCCCCCGGGGAGGACTAGAGGAGACCCAGTACTTC

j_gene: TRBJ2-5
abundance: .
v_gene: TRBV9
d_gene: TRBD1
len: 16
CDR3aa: CASSPIGTGKEETQYF
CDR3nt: TGTGCCAGCAGCCCCATCGGGACAGGGAAAGAGGAGACCCAGTACTTC

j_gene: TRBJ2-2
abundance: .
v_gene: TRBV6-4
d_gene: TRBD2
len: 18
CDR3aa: CASSDSTSGRRPTGELFF
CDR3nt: TGTGCCAGCAGTGACTCAACTAGCGGGAGACGTCCCACCGGGGAGCTGTTTTTT

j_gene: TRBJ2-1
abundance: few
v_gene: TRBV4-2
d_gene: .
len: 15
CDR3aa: CASSPSQSSYNEQFF
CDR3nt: TGTGCCAGCAGCCCTAGCCAGAGCTCCTACAATGAGCAGTTCTTC